Listed below are T cell receptor beta chains from one sample, sequenced in a study of early T cells in non-severe SARS-CoV-2 infection. Using its own MiXCR run on the 5' RACE reads, TCRdb lists one record per CDR3 protein. This table holds nearly 110,000 distinct CDR3 sequences, approximately 12% found once. Sequences were obtained from whole blood. All receptors derive from an adult who was a healthcare worker with PCR-confirmed SARS-CoV-2 infection or an uninfected control (not recorded which). Each CDR3 is given with its conserved first and last residue. A D gene is named only where the DNA matches it firmly. Only some rows state a clone size, as once, few, many or a class for expanded clones.

J: TRBJ2-3
D: -
size: -
V: TRBV7-6
CDR3: CASSSGGDTQYF
DNA: TGTGCCAGCAGCTCGGGCGGAGATACGCAGTATTTT

J: TRBJ2-5
D: TRBD2
size: many
V: TRBV5-3
CDR3: CARSLASGSETQYF
DNA: TGTGCCAGAAGCTTGGCTAGCGGGAGCGAGACCCAGTACTTC

J: TRBJ1-2
D: -
size: -
V: TRBV7-9
CDR3: CASTDTSGYTF
DNA: TGTGCCAGCACCGACACCTCTGGCTACACCTTC

J: TRBJ1-3
D: -
size: -
V: TRBV10-3
CDR3: CAGGGGALSGNTIYF
DNA: TGTGCCGGAGGAGGGGGGGCCCTCTCTGGAAACACCATATATTTT

J: TRBJ2-1
D: TRBD2
size: -
V: TRBV19
CDR3: CASSRGREGSNEQFF
DNA: TGTGCCAGTAGTAGAGGGCGGGAGGGTAGTAATGAGCAGTTCTTC

J: TRBJ2-1
D: -
size: many
V: TRBV6-2/TRBV6-3
CDR3: CASSLVGTIHPYNEQFF
DNA: TGTGCCAGCAGTTTGGTCGGGACCATCCACCCCTACAATGAGCAGTTCTTC

J: TRBJ2-7
D: -
size: -
V: TRBV7-9
CDR3: CASSPPSRGEPYF
DNA: TGTGCCAGCAGCCCCCCGTCGCGTGGGGAGCCATACTTC

J: TRBJ2-1
D: TRBD2
size: many
V: TRBV20-1
CDR3: CSARTPSGSLYEQFF
DNA: TGCAGTGCTAGGACCCCTAGCGGGAGTCTCTATGAGCAGTTCTTC

J: TRBJ2-1
D: TRBD2
size: many
V: TRBV12-3/TRBV12-4
CDR3: CASSLEVAGVYNEQFF
DNA: TGTGCCAGCAGTTTAGAAGTAGCGGGAGTCTACAATGAGCAGTTCTTC

J: TRBJ1-1
D: -
size: many
V: TRBV20-1
CDR3: CSAPQRTTEAFF
DNA: TGCAGTGCACCACAGAGAACCACTGAAGCTTTCTTT

J: TRBJ2-5
D: -
size: many
V: TRBV6-2/TRBV6-3
CDR3: CASSPTEEGGTQYF
DNA: TGTGCCAGCAGCCCCACCGAGGAAGGGGGGACCCAGTACTTC